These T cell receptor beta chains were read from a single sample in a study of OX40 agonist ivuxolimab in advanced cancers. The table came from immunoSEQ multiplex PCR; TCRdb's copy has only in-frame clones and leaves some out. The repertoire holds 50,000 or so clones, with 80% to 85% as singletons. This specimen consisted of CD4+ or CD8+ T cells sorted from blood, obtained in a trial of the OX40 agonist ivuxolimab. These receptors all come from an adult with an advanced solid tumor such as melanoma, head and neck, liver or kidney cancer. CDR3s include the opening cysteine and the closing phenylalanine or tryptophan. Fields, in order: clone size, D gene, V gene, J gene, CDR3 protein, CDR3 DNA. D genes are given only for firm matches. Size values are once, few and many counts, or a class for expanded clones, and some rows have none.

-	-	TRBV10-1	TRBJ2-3	CASSESRGIDTQYF	TGCGCCAGCAGTGAGTCCCGGGGGATAGATACGCAGTATTTT
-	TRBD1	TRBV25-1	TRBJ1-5	CASSAGTGGNQPQHF	TGTGCCAGCAGCGCCGGGACAGGCGGCAATCAGCCCCAGCATTTT
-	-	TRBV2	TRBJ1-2	CASSQDGTNYGYTF	TGTGCCAGCAGCCAAGACGGGACTAACTATGGCTACACCTTC
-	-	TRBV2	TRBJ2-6	CASGFGTPRTSGANVLTF	TGTGCCAGCGGATTCGGGACGCCCAGGACCTCTGGGGCCAACGTCCTGACTTTC
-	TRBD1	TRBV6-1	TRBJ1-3	CASSEPGTGGNTIYF	TGTGCCAGCAGTGAACCCGGGACAGGCGGAAACACCATATATTTT
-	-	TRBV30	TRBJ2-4	CAWTGADKNIQYF	TGTGCCTGGACCGGGGCAGACAAAAACATTCAGTACTTC
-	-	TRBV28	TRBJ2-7	CASNGRVTEQYF	TGTGCCAGCAATGGCAGGGTGACCGAGCAGTACTTC
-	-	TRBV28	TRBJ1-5	CASSPRSLGDQPQHF	TGTGCCAGCAGTCCGAGGAGCCTTGGCGATCAGCCCCAGCATTTT
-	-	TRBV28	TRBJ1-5	CASSPDSYSNQPQHF	TGTGCCAGCAGTCCCGACAGCTATAGCAATCAGCCCCAGCATTTT
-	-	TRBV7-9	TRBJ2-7	CASSPGSIAEYEQYF	TGTGCCAGCAGCCCAGGCTCAATAGCGGAGTACGAGCAGTACTTC
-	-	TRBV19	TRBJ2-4	CASSIVGGNIQYF	TGTGCCAGTAGTATAGTAGGGGGAAACATTCAGTACTTC
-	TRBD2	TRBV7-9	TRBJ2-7	CASSLSGLADEQYF	TGTGCCAGCAGCTTATCAGGGCTAGCGGACGAGCAGTACTTC
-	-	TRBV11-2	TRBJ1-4	CASSLMTAGEKLFF	TGTGCCAGCAGCTTAATGACAGCGGGTGAAAAACTGTTTTTT
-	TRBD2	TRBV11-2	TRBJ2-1	CASKTGTSGGEQFF	TGTGCCAGCAAAACCGGGACTAGCGGAGGTGAGCAGTTCTTC
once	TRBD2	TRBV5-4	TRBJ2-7	CASSLWRGADDRRYEQYF	TGTGCCAGCAGCTTGTGGCGGGGGGCCGATGATCGACGATACGAGCAGTACTTC
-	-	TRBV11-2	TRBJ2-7	CASSLGLGDEQYF	TGTGCCAGCAGCTTAGGGTTGGGCGACGAGCAGTACTTC
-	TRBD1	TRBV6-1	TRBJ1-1	CASSEGTATGGRSTEAFF	TGTGCCAGCAGTGAAGGAACGGCGACAGGGGGCCGTAGCACTGAAGCTTTCTTT
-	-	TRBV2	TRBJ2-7	CASSGGYEQYF	TGTGCCAGCAGTGGTGGCTACGAGCAGTACTTC
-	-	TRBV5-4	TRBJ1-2	CASSRQDGYTF	TGTGCCAGCAGCCGCCAAGATGGCTACACCTTC
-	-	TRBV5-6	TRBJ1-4	CASSFQGIREKLFF	TGTGCCAGCAGCTTTCAGGGGATACGGGAAAAACTGTTTTTT
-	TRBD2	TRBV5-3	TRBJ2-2	CARSETSGRDTGELFF	TGTGCCAGAAGCGAGACTAGCGGGAGGGATACCGGGGAGCTGTTTTTT
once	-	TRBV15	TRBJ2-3	CATSRRRGSTDTQYF	TGTGCCACCAGCCGACGACGGGGAAGCACAGATACGCAGTATTTT
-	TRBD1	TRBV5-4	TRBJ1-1	CASSSTGDTEAFF	TGTGCCAGCAGCTCGACAGGGGACACTGAAGCTTTCTTT
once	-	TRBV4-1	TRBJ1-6	CASSQRGRENSPLHF	TGCGCCAGCAGCCAGCGAGGCAGGGAGAATTCACCCCTCCACTTT
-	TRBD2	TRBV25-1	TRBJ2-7	CASSEYTLGGSYEQYF	TGTGCCAGCAGTGAATATACGCTCGGGGGGAGCTACGAGCAGTACTTC
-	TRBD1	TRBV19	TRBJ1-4	CASSPDRGRSNEKLFF	TGTGCCAGTAGTCCCGACAGGGGGCGTTCTAATGAAAAACTGTTTTTT
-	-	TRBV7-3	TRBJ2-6	CASREVASGANVLTF	TGTGCCAGCAGGGAGGTAGCGTCTGGGGCCAACGTCCTGACTTTC
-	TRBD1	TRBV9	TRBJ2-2	CASSVKDRGANTGELFF	TGTGCCAGCAGCGTCAAAGACAGGGGCGCGAACACCGGGGAGCTGTTTTTT
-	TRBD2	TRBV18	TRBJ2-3	CASSNSLSGGTDTQYF	TGTGCCAGCTCAAACTCACTTAGCGGGGGCACAGATACGCAGTATTTT
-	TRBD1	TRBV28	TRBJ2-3	CASSRDRVGTDTQYF	TGTGCCAGCAGCCGGGACAGGGTGGGCACAGATACGCAGTATTTT
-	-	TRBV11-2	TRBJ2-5	CASRVGETQYF	TGTGCCAGCAGGGTAGGAGAGACCCAGTACTTC
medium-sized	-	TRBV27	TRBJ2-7	CASSLGVSSSYEQYF	TGTGCCAGCAGTTTAGGAGTATCTAGCTCCTACGAGCAGTACTTC
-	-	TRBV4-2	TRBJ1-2	CASSPGPDKYYGYTF	TGTGCCAGCAGCCCCGGCCCCGACAAATACTATGGCTACACCTTC
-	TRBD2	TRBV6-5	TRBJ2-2	CASSYFSTSYTGELFF	TGTGCCAGCAGTTACTTCTCGACTAGCTACACCGGGGAGCTGTTTTTT
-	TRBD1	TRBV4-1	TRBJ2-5	CASSQPQGAGETQYF	TGCGCCAGCAGCCAGCCACAGGGGGCAGGAGAGACCCAGTACTTC
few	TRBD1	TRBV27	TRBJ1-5	CASRDRAHRPQHF	TGTGCCAGCAGGGACAGGGCCCATCGGCCCCAGCATTTT
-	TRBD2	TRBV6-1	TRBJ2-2	CASLTSGSITGELFF	TGTGCCAGCTTGACTAGCGGGAGTATCACCGGGGAGCTGTTTTTT
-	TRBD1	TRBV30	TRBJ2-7	CARGGQGASYEQYF	TGTGCTCGTGGAGGACAGGGGGCATCCTACGAGCAGTACTTC
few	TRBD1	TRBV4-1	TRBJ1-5	CASSQGTGENQPQHF	TGCGCCAGCAGCCAGGGGACAGGGGAGAATCAGCCCCAGCATTTT